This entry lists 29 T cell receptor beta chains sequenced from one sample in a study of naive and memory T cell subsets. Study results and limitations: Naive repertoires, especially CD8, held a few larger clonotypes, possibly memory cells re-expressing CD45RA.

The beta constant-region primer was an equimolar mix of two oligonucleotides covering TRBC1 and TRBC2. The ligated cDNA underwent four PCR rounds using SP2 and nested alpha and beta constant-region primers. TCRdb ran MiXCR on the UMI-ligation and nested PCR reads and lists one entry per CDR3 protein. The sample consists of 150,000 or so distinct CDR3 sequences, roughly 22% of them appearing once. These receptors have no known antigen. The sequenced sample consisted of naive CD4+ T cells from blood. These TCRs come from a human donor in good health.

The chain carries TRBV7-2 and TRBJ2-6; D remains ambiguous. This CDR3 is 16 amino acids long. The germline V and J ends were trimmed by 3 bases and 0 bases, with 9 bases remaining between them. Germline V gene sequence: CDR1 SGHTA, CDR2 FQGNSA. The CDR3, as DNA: TGTGCCAGCAGCTTTCGTCGGAACTCTGGGGCCAACGTCCTGACTTTC. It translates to CASSFRRNSGANVLTF.

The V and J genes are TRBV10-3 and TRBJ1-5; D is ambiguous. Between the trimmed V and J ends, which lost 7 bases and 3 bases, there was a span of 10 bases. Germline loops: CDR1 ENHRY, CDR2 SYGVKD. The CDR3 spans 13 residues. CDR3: CAIKNRDNQPQHF. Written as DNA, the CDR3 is TGTGCCATCAAAAACCGGGACAATCAGCCCCAGCATTTT.

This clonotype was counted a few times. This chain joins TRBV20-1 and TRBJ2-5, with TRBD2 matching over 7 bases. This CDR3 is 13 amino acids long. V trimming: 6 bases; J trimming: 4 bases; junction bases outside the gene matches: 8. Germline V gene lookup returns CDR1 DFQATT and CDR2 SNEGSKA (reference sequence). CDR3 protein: CSADPPGGETQYF. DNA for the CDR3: TGCAGTGCCGACCCCCCGGGAGGAGAGACCCAGTACTTC.

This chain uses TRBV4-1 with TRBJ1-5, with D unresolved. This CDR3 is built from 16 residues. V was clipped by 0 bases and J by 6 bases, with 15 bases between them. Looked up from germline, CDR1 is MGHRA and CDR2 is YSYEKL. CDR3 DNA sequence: TGCGCCAGCAGCCAAGAGGAGTCGTTACCGAGTCAGCCCCAGCATTTT. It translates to CASSQEESLPSQPQHF.

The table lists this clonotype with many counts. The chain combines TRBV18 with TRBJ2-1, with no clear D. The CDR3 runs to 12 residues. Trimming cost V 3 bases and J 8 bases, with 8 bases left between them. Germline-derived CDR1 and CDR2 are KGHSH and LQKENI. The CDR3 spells CASSPRDDEQFF. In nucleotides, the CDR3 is TGTGCCAGCTCACCCCGTGACGATGAGCAGTTCTTC. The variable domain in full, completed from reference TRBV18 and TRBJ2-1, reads NAGVMQNPRHLVRRRGQEARLRCSPMKGHSHVYWYRQLPEEGLKFMVYLQKENIIDESGMPKERFSAEFPKEGPSILRIQQVVRGDSAAYFCASSPRDDEQFFGPGTRLTVL.

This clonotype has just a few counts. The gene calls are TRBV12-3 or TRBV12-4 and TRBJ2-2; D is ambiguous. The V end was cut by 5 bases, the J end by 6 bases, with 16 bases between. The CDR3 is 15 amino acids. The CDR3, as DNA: TGTGCCAGCAGTCTCGTCCTAGGGCCCGCCGGGGAGCTGTTTTTT. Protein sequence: CASSLVLGPAGELFF.

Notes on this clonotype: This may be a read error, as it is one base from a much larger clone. The CDR3 loop is CCVAPNAAKNIQYF. The CDR3 coding sequence is TGCTGCGTTGCCCCGAACGCAGCCAAAAACATTCAGTACTTC. The chain joins TRBV29-1 to TRBJ2-4; D gene uncertain. Germline CDR1 SQVTM, CDR2 ANQGSEA. This CDR3 is 14 amino acids long.

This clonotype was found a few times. The CDR3 spells CSVGTVSYEQYF. CDR3 bases: TGCAGCGTTGGGACAGTTAGCTACGAGCAGTACTTC. The V and J genes are TRBV29-1 and TRBJ2-7; D might be TRBD1 (6 bases). The length of the CDR3 is 12 residues. Germline V lookup: CDR1 SQVTM, CDR2 ANQGSEA. Trimming shortened V by 4 bases and J by 3 bases, and 10 bases separated the two germline ends.

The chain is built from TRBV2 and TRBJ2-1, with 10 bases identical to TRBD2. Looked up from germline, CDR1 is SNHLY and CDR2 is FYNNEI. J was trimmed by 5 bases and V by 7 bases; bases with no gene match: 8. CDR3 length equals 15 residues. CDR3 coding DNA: TGTGCCAGCACCGGAGCGGGAGGGCCGAACAATGAGCAGTTCTTC. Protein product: CASTGAGGPNNEQFF.

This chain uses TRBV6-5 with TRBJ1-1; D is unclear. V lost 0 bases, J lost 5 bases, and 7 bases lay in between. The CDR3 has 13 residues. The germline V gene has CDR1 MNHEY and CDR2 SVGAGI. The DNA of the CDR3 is TGTGCCAGCAGTTACTCGGAAGGGACTGAAGCTTTCTTT. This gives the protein CASSYSEGTEAFF.

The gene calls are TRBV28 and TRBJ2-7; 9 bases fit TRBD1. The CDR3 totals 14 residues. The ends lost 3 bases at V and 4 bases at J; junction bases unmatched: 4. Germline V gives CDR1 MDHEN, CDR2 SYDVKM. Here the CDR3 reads CASSLGTGKYEQYF. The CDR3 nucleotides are TGTGCCAGCAGTTTGGGGACAGGGAAGTACGAGCAGTACTTC.

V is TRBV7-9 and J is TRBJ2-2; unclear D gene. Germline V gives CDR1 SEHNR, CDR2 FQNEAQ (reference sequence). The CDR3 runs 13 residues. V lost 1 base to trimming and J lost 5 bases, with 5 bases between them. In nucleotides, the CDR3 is TGTGCCAGCAGCTTAGTGACTACCGGGGAGCTGTTTTTT. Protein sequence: CASSLVTTGELFF.

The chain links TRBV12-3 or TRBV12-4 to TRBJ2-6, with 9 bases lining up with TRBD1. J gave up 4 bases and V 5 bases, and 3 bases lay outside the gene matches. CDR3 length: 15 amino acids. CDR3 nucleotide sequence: TGTGCCAGCAGTCGGACAGGGGTCGGGGCCAACGTCCTGACTTTC. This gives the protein CASSRTGVGANVLTF.

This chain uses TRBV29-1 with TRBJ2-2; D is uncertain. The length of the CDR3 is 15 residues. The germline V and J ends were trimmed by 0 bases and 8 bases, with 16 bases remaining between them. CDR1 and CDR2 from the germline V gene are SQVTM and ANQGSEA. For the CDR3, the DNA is TGCAGCGTTGAAGATCAGTCCCGGTGGCCGGGGGAGCTGTTTTTT. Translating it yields CSVEDQSRWPGELFF.

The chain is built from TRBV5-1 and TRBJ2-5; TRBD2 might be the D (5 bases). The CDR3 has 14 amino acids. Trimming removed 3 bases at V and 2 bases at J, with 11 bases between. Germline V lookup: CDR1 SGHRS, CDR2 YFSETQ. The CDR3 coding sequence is TGCGCCAGCAGCTCCCGGCTAGCTCAAGAGACCCAGTACTTC. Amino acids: CASSSRLAQETQYF.

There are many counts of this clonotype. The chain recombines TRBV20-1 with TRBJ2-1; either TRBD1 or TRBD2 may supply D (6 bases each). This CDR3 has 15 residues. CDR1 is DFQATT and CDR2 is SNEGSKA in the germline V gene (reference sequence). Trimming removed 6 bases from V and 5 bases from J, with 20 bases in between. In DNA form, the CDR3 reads TGCAGTGCCCGGCGAGCCGAGGGGGGTCACAATGAGCAGTTCTTC. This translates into CSARRAEGGHNEQFF.

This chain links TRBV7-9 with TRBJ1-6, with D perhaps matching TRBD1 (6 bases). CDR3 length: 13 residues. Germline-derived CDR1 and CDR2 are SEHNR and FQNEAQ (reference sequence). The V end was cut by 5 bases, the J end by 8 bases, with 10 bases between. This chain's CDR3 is CASSRGSDSPLHF. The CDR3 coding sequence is TGTGCCAGCAGCAGGGGGTCGGATTCACCCCTCCACTTT.

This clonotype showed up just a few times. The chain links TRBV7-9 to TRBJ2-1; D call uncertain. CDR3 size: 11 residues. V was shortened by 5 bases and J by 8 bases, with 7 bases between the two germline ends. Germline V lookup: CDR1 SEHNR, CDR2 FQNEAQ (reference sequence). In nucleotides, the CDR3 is TGTGCCAGCAGCCCCCACGATGAGCAGTTCTTC. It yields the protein CASSPHDEQFF.

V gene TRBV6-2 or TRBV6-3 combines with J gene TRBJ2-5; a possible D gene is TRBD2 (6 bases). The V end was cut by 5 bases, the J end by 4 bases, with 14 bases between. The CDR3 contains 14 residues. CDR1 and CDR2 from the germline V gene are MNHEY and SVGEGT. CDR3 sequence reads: CASSPGGIRETQYF. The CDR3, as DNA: TGTGCCAGCAGTCCGGGCGGGATAAGAGAGACCCAGTACTTC.

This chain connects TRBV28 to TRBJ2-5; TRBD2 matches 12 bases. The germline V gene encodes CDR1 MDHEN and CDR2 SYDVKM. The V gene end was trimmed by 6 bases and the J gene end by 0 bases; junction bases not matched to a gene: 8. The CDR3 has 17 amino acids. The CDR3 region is CASRTQTSGRYQETQYF. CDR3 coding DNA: TGTGCCAGCAGAACACAAACTAGCGGGAGGTACCAAGAGACCCAGTACTTC.

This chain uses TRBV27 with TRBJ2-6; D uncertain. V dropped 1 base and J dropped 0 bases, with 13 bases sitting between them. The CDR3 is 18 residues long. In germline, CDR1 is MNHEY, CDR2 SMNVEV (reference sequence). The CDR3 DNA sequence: TGTGCCAGCAGTTTATTTCGTGGGCCGGGCTCTGGGGCCAACGTCCTGACTTTC. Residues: CASSLFRGPGSGANVLTF.

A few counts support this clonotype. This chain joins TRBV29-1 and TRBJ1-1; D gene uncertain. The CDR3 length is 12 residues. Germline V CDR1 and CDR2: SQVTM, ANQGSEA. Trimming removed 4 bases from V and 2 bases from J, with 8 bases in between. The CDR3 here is CSVARPNTEAFF. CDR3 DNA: TGCAGCGTTGCTCGACCTAACACTGAAGCTTTCTTT.

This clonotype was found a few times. For the CDR3, the DNA is TGTGCCACCAGCAGAGCCGCGGGGACAGGGGGAAACGAGCAGTACTTC. It is translated as CATSRAAGTGGNEQYF. V and J are TRBV15 and TRBJ2-7; 11 nucleotides align to TRBD1. Germline loops: CDR1 LNHNV, CDR2 YYDKDF (reference sequence). Losses at the gene ends were 1 base for V and 5 bases for J; bases not matched to a gene: 7. This CDR3 contains 16 residues.

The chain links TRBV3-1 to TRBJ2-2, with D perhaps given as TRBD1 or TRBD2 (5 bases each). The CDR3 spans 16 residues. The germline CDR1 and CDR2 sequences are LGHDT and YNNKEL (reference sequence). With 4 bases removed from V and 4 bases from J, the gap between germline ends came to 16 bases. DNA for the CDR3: TGTGCCAGCAGCCTACTGGGACCCACGGGCACCGGGGAGCTGTTTTTT. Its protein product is CASSLLGPTGTGELFF.

In DNA, the CDR3 is TGTGCCAGCAGTACGGGACAGGGGGCGCGAGGTGGGCAGCCCCAGCATTTT. This sequence encodes CASSTGQGARGGQPQHF. The chain employs TRBV6-6 and TRBJ1-5, with 12 bases identical to TRBD1. V lost 5 bases and J lost 7; bases outside the gene matches: 12. The CDR3 covers 17 residues. Per germline, CDR1 MNHNY and CDR2 SVGAGI (reference sequence).

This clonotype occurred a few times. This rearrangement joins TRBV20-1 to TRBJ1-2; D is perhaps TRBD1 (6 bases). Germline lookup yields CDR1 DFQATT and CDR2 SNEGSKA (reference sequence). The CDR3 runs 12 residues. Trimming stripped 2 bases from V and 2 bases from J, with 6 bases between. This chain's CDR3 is CSARQGNYGYTF. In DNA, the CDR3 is TGCAGTGCTAGACAGGGGAACTATGGCTACACCTTC.

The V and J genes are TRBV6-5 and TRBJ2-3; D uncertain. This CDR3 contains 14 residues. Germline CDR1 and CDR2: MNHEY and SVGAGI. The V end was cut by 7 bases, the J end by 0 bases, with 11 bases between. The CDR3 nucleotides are TGTGCCAGCACCAAAGAGAGGAGCACAGATACGCAGTATTTT. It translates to CASTKERSTDTQYF.

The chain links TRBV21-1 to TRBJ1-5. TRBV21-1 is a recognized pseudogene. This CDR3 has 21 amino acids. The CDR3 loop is CASSKAPHSRRAPHSDQPQHF. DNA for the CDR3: TGTGCCAGCAGCAAAGCCCCCCATTCGCGGAGGGCTCCTCATTCTGATCAGCCCCAGCATTTT.

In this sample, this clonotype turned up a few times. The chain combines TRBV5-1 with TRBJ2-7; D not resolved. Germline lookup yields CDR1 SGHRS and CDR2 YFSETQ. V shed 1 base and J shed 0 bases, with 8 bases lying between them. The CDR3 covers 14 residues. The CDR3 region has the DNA TGCGCCAGCAGCTTGAACCCGAACTCCTACGAGCAGTACTTC. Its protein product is CASSLNPNSYEQYF.